Below, 26 T cell receptor beta chains from the same sample are listed, as sequenced in a study of blood T cell repertoires in COVID-19. Repertoires were generated with immunoSEQ multiplex PCR, while TCRdb's copy carries only in-frame clones and drops some. The table has under 400,000 clones, approximately 88% seen once. The specimen was peripheral blood. The receptors here all came from a woman aged 25 to 39 with COVID-19, enrolled during active disease.

V usage is TRBV19 and J usage is TRBJ1-6, with 8 bases that match TRBD1. This CDR3 is 18 amino acids long. Germline V CDR1 and CDR2: LNHDA, SQIVND (reference sequence). The V gene end was trimmed by 4 bases and the J gene end by 0 bases; junction bases not matched to a gene: 8. CDR3 sequence (DNA): TGTGCCAGTAGTAACCGGGACAGGACCGACTCCTATAATTCACCCCTCCACTTT. Protein sequence: CASSNRDRTDSYNSPLHF.

The V call is TRBV19, the J call TRBJ1-4; tentative D call: TRBD1 (6 bases). The V gene's germline CDR1 is LNHDA and CDR2 SQIVND (reference sequence). The V gene lost 5 bases and the J gene lost 5 bases, with 9 bases spanning the gap. The CDR3 has 13 residues. The CDR3 is CASSYQGNEKLFF. DNA of the CDR3: TGTGCCAGTAGTTACCAGGGGAATGAAAAACTGTTTTTT. Full variable domain (outside the CDR3, taken from reference TRBV19 and TRBJ1-4): DGGITQSPKYLFRKEGQNVTLSCEQNLNHDAMYWYRQDPGQGLRLIYYSQIVNDFQKGDIAEGYSVSREKKESFPLTVTSAQKNPTAFYLCASSYQGNEKLFFGSGTQLSVL.

The count of this clone is one. V usage is TRBV30 and J usage is TRBJ1-3, with TRBD1 as a possible D gene (5 bases). Germline-derived CDR1 and CDR2 are GTSNPN and SVGIG (reference sequence). This CDR3 contains 16 residues. V was cut by 2 bases and J by 0 bases, with 14 bases left in between. The DNA for the CDR3 is TGTGCCTGGAGTCAGGGTGGCCGGAGCTCTGGAAACACCATATATTTT. Amino acids: CAWSQGGRSSGNTIYF.

There are a few counts of this clone. This sequence joins TRBV4-1 and TRBJ2-7; 9 bases are shared with TRBD2. This CDR3 spans 18 amino acids. The germline CDR1 and CDR2 sequences are MGHRA and YSYEKL. V gave up 1 base and J gave up 2 bases; unmatched junction bases: 12. The CDR3 protein is CASSQVIFRAGGTYEQYF. Written as DNA, the CDR3 is TGCGCCAGCAGCCAAGTAATCTTCAGAGCGGGGGGAACCTACGAGCAGTACTTC.

The chain has TRBV27 and TRBJ2-2; D not resolved. Trimming removed 2 bases at V and 6 bases at J, with 13 bases between. Germline CDR1 reads MNHEY; CDR2 reads SMNVEV (reference sequence). The CDR3 extends over 15 amino acids. CDR3 nucleotide sequence: TGTGCCAGCAGTTTAGCCAGGCAATACGCCGGGGAGCTGTTTTTT. It specifies CASSLARQYAGELFF.

This clone occurred once. The V and J genes are TRBV4-1 and TRBJ2-5; TRBD1 is a possible D gene (5 bases). The ends were cut back, 0 bases at V and 5 bases at J, with 19 bases in the middle. Germline V CDR1 and CDR2: MGHRA, YSYEKL. The CDR3 loop spans 17 amino acids. Here the CDR3 reads CASSQEGASPTGETQYF. DNA for the CDR3: TGCGCCAGCAGCCAAGAAGGGGCCAGCCCTACTGGGGAGACCCAGTACTTC.

This clone was counted between two and nine times. The chain uses TRBV29-1 and TRBJ1-1; possible D gene TRBD1, 6 bases. This CDR3 has 18 amino acids. Trimming pared 1 base from V and 4 bases from J, leaving 25 bases between. Germline assignment: CDR1 SQVTM and CDR2 ANQGSEA. CDR3 loop: CSVEARSDDRMVGTEAFF. CDR3 bases: TGCAGCGTTGAAGCGAGGTCCGACGACAGGATGGTTGGCACTGAAGCTTTCTTT.

The chain couples TRBV2 to TRBJ2-7, with 8 bases that match TRBD1. This CDR3 contains 14 residues. Germline CDR1 reads SNHLY; CDR2 reads FYNNEI. V shed 8 bases and J 6 bases; nucleotides not matched to a gene: 12. The CDR3 DNA reads TGTGCCAGCGGACCCGTTGGACAGGGTGGCGAGCAGTACTTC. Translated: CASGPVGQGGEQYF. The full variable domain, its missing parts supplied by reference TRBV2 and TRBJ2-7, is EPEVTQTPSHQVTQMGQEVILRCVPISNHLYFYWYRQILGQKVEFLVSFYNNEISEKSEIFDDQFSVERPDGSNFTLKIRSTKLEDSAMYFCASGPVGQGGEQYFGPGTRLTVT.

The V call is TRBV7-2, the J call TRBJ2-2, with TRBD2 as a possible D gene (6 bases). Germline lookup yields CDR1 SGHTA and CDR2 FQGNSA. The CDR3 contains 12 residues. V was pared by 11 bases and J by 3 bases, with 10 bases between. This chain's CDR3 is CAGERDTGELFF. CDR3 nucleotide sequence: TGTGCCGGCGAGCGGGACACCGGGGAGCTGTTTTTT.

The chain joins TRBV18 to TRBJ1-5; D might be TRBD1 (5 bases). With 3 bases removed from V and 0 bases from J, the gap between germline ends came to 9 bases. The CDR3 runs 15 residues. CDR1 and CDR2 (germline): KGHSH, LQKENI. The DNA for the CDR3 is TGTGCCAGCTCACCCGACAGCCATAGCAATCAGCCCCAGCATTTT. Translation gives CASSPDSHSNQPQHF.

The V gene is TRBV7-8, the J gene TRBJ2-1; D not certain. The V gene lost 1 base and the J gene lost 5 bases, with 9 bases spanning the gap. In germline, CDR1 is SGHVS, CDR2 FQNEAQ. This CDR3 has 14 amino acids. The CDR3 sequence is CASSLVGADNEQFF. The CDR3 nucleotides are TGTGCCAGCAGCTTAGTAGGTGCGGACAATGAGCAGTTCTTC.

The CDR3 here is CASSHGVGTGGEKLFF. The CDR3 nucleotides are TGTGCCAGTAGTCATGGGGTCGGGACAGGGGGAGAAAAACTGTTTTTT. The rearrangement joins TRBV19 to TRBJ1-4, with TRBD1 matching 11 bases. CDR3 length equals 16 residues. After removal of 5 bases from V and 8 bases from J, the junction contained 10 bases not matched to a gene. Germline CDR1 reads LNHDA; CDR2 reads SQIVND (reference sequence).

The rearrangement joins TRBV4-2 to TRBJ2-1, with D possibly matching TRBD2 (7 bases). This CDR3 comprises 16 residues. V was shortened by 1 base and J by 0 bases, with 10 bases between the two germline ends. Looked up from germline, CDR1 is LGHNA and CDR2 is YNFKEQ. The CDR3 sequence: CASSQARGASYNEQFF. DNA for the CDR3: TGTGCCAGCAGCCAAGCCCGGGGGGCCTCCTACAATGAGCAGTTCTTC.

The chain has TRBV19 and TRBJ1-1; 8 bases are shared with TRBD1. Germline V gene data show CDR1 as LNHDA and CDR2 as SQIVND (reference sequence). The CDR3 consists of 15 residues. V shed 5 bases, J shed 4 bases, and the junction held 9 bases outside the gene matches. CDR3 protein: CASSPSDRDGTEAFF. In DNA form, the CDR3 reads TGTGCCAGTAGTCCTTCGGACAGGGATGGCACTGAAGCTTTCTTT.

The CDR3 coding sequence is TGTGCCAGCAGTTACATGGGGGCGGGCTACACCTTC. Translating gives CASSYMGAGYTF. The V call is TRBV6-5, the J call TRBJ1-2; D is possibly TRBD1 (6 bases). From germline, CDR1 is MNHEY and CDR2 SVGAGI. CDR3 length: 12 residues. The V and J ends lost 2 bases and 8 bases respectively, with 9 bases between them.

The chain links TRBV6-1 to TRBJ1-2; D perhaps matches TRBD1 (6 bases). CDR3 length: 16 amino acids. CDR1 and CDR2 from the germline V gene are MNHNS and SASEGT. Trimming took off 4 bases at V and 0 bases at J, with 15 bases between the two ends. The CDR3 protein is CASSGDRYGANYGYTF. The DNA for the CDR3 is TGTGCCAGCAGTGGAGACAGGTACGGAGCTAACTATGGCTACACCTTC.

The chain is built from TRBV5-6 and TRBJ1-3, with 7 bases identical to TRBD1. The CDR3 length is 14 residues. Losses at the gene ends were 4 bases for V and 2 bases for J; bases not matched to a gene: 3. The germline gives CDR1 SGHDT, CDR2 YYEEEE. CDR3 DNA sequence: TGTGCCAGCAGCGCTACAGGGGCTGGAAACACCATATATTTT. Its translation is CASSATGAGNTIYF.

The rearrangement joins TRBV5-1 to TRBJ2-2; a possible D gene is TRBD2 (6 bases). The germline V and J ends were trimmed by 0 bases and 4 bases, with 10 bases remaining between them. Germline V gene sequence: CDR1 SGHRS, CDR2 YFSETQ. This CDR3 region has 15 residues. CDR3 loop: CASSLERVSTGELFF. DNA for the CDR3: TGCGCCAGCAGCTTGGAGCGGGTTAGCACCGGGGAGCTGTTTTTT.

This rearrangement joins TRBV24-1 to TRBJ1-2; the D is unclear. Looked up from germline, CDR1 is KGHDR and CDR2 is SFDVKD. This CDR3 has 13 residues. V lost 2 bases to trimming and J lost 6 bases, with 9 bases between them. DNA of the CDR3: TGTGCCACCAGTGATTGGCAGGAAAATGGCTACACCTTC. Translated, it gives CATSDWQENGYTF.

The genes are TRBV5-1 and TRBJ2-5; D is unclear. The V gene's germline CDR1 is SGHRS and CDR2 YFSETQ. V shed 2 bases and J shed 5 bases, with 13 bases lying between them. The CDR3 runs 14 residues. This chain's CDR3 is CASSFSSTRETQYF. CDR3 DNA sequence: TGCGCCAGCAGCTTTTCGTCGACACGGGAGACCCAGTACTTC. Variable domain in full (rest from reference TRBV5-1 and TRBJ2-5): KAGVTQTPRYLIKTRGQQVTLSCSPISGHRSVSWYQQTPGQGLQFLFEYFSETQRNKGNFPGRFSGRQFSNSRSEMNVSTLELGDSALYLCASSFSSTRETQYFGPGTRLLVL.

The chain combines TRBV18 with TRBJ1-3, with D possibly matching TRBD1 (6 bases). Trimming shortened V by 2 bases and J by 4 bases, and 9 bases separated the two germline ends. The CDR3 is 14 residues long. Germline V gene lookup returns CDR1 KGHSH and CDR2 LQKENI. The CDR3 region has the DNA TGTGCCAGCTCACCAACCGGGACAGGAAACACCATATATTTT. Its translation: CASSPTGTGNTIYF.

CDR3 residues: CASMAPQALTYEQYF. The DNA for the CDR3 is TGTGCCAGCATGGCCCCACAGGCGCTAACCTACGAGCAGTACTTC. This rearrangement joins TRBV2 to TRBJ2-7; the D gene is possibly TRBD1 (5 bases). The germline V gene encodes CDR1 SNHLY and CDR2 FYNNEI. This CDR3 is built from 15 residues. Trimming left V 7 bases short and J 2 bases short, with 18 bases between.

The chain links TRBV5-4 to TRBJ2-7; D is possibly TRBD1 (5 bases). The CDR3 has 14 residues. The germline V gene encodes CDR1 SGHNT and CDR2 YYREEE (reference sequence). The ends were cut back, 2 bases at V and 1 base at J, with 10 bases in the middle. In DNA form, the CDR3 reads TGTGCCAGCAGCTTTGGGGCCGGTTCCTACGAGCAGTACGTC. This translates into CASSFGAGSYEQYV.

This clone was recorded once. The chain combines TRBV11-3 with TRBJ1-1; tentatively, D is TRBD1 (6 bases). CDR3 length equals 13 residues. Trimming removed 7 bases from V and 1 base from J, with 10 bases in between. Germline lookup yields CDR1 SGHNT and CDR2 YENEEA. In nucleotides, the CDR3 is TGTGCCAGCACGGGACACCAGAACACTGAAGCTTTCTTT. Protein sequence: CASTGHQNTEAFF.

The chain employs TRBV27 and TRBJ2-7; D gene uncertain. Trimming cost V 7 bases and J 0 bases, with 13 bases left between them. Germline CDR1 is MNHEY and CDR2 is SMNVEV (reference sequence). The CDR3 runs to 14 residues. The CDR3 here is CASKARQDSYEQYF. DNA of the CDR3: TGTGCCAGCAAGGCAAGGCAGGACTCCTACGAGCAGTACTTC.

In its sample, this clone was seen a few times. This chain connects TRBV6-2 or TRBV6-3 to TRBJ1-1; possible D gene TRBD1, 6 bases. Per the germline V gene, CDR1 is MNHEY and CDR2 is SVGEGT. This CDR3 region has 13 residues. V was shortened by 5 bases and J by 5 bases, with 12 bases between the two germline ends. CDR3 amino acids: CASSRGGRTEAFF. The CDR3 DNA reads TGTGCCAGCAGTAGGGGGGGTAGGACTGAAGCTTTCTTT.